These 5 T cell receptor beta chains originate from one sample sequenced in a study of T cell responses to AZD1222 COVID-19 vaccine. The repertoire was sequenced with immunoSEQ multiplex PCR; TCRdb's copy has only in-frame clones and lacks some. The profile shows about 120,000 clones, approximately 87% of them singletons. The input for sequencing was peripheral blood, taken on day 0 of AZD1222 vaccination. These receptors came from an adult in good health.

The CDR3 DNA reads TGTGCCAGCAGCTTGGTTTTACCCGGGATCAGGGGAGGTGGCCACGAGCAGTACTTC. It specifies CASSLVLPGIRGGGHEQYF. The rearrangement links TRBV5-6 to TRBJ2-7; D may match TRBD1 or TRBD2 (6 bases each). The CDR3 runs to 19 residues. V lost 0 bases to trimming and J lost 5 bases, with 27 bases between them. Germline CDR1 is SGHDT and CDR2 is YYEEEE.

V is TRBV9 and J is TRBJ2-2, with 12 nucleotides matching TRBD2. Germline loops: CDR1 SGDLS, CDR2 YYNGEE. This CDR3 comprises 18 residues. Losses at the gene ends were 3 bases for V and 1 base for J; bases not matched to a gene: 7. This CDR3 is CASSERPGLAGNTGELFF. In nucleotides, the CDR3 is TGTGCCAGCAGCGAACGACCGGGACTAGCGGGGAACACCGGGGAGCTGTTTTTT.

The chain has TRBV19 and TRBJ2-7, with D unresolved. CDR1 is LNHDA and CDR2 is SQIVND in the germline V gene (reference sequence). V lost 5 bases to trimming and J lost 2 bases, with 13 bases between them. The CDR3 length is 14 residues. CDR3 residues: CASSPSDPTYEQYF. Here the CDR3 DNA reads TGTGCCAGTAGTCCCTCAGACCCCACCTACGAGCAGTACTTC. Using reference TRBV19 and TRBJ2-7 for the parts outside the CDR3, the full variable domain is DGGITQSPKYLFRKEGQNVTLSCEQNLNHDAMYWYRQDPGQGLRLIYYSQIVNDFQKGDIAEGYSVSREKKESFPLTVTSAQKNPTAFYLCASSPSDPTYEQYFGPGTRLTVT.

V gene TRBV5-5 combines with J gene TRBJ2-5; D unresolved. With 4 bases removed from V and 3 bases from J, the gap between germline ends came to 10 bases. This CDR3 contains 13 residues. Germline V gene sequence: CDR1 SGHKS, CDR2 YYEKEE (reference sequence). This CDR3 reads CASSRPSEETQYF. CDR3 in DNA: TGTGCCAGCAGCCGACCGAGCGAAGAGACCCAGTACTTC.

This clone was detected only once. The V call is TRBV15, the J call TRBJ1-5; TRBD1 aligns across 9 bases. This CDR3 contains 15 residues. CDR1 is LNHNV, CDR2 YYDKDF, per germline (reference sequence). Trimming took 5 bases from V and 0 from J; bases not matched to a gene: 2. Here the CDR3 reads CATSPGQGSNQPQHF. The CDR3 region has the DNA TGTGCCACCAGCCCGGGACAGGGTAGCAATCAGCCCCAGCATTTT.